Listed here are 32 T cell receptor beta chains from one sample, sequenced in a study of blood T cell repertoires in COVID-19. Clones were sequenced by immunoSEQ multiplex PCR, and TCRdb holds only the in-frame ones, with some missing. Here the sample spans about 72,000 clones, about 80% being singletons. The sequenced material came from peripheral blood. These receptors were taken from a human donor in a cohort sampled during active COVID-19.

The chain employs TRBV11-3 and TRBJ2-1; the D is unclear. Germline CDR1 is SGHNT and CDR2 is YENEEA. The ends were cut back, 1 base at V and 0 bases at J, with 7 bases in the middle. This CDR3 is built from 15 residues. The CDR3 protein is CASSLGVTSYNEQFF. Here the CDR3 DNA reads TGTGCCAGCAGCTTAGGCGTCACCTCCTACAATGAGCAGTTCTTC.

The genes are TRBV20-1 and TRBJ1-1; possible D gene TRBD1, 6 bases. The length of the CDR3 is 14 residues. In germline, CDR1 is DFQATT, CDR2 SNEGSKA (reference sequence). Trimming left V 6 bases short and J 3 bases short, with 17 bases between. CDR3 sequence (DNA): TGCAGTGCCAGTAAACAGGGCATAGACACTGAAGCTTTCTTT. Translating it yields CSASKQGIDTEAFF.

The chain has TRBV5-1 and TRBJ2-3; D unclear. Germline CDR1 is SGHRS and CDR2 is YFSETQ. CDR3 length: 15 residues. Trimming took 1 base from V and 1 from J, leaving 10 bases between them. CDR3 residues: CASSLSSSGTDTQYF. The CDR3 nucleotides read TGCGCCAGCAGCTTGAGTTCGAGCGGCACAGATACGCAGTATTTT.

The chain recombines TRBV4-2 with TRBJ2-7, with D unclear. With 0 bases removed from V and 2 bases from J, the gap between germline ends came to 14 bases. The CDR3 loop spans 16 amino acids. The V gene's germline CDR1 is LGHNA and CDR2 YNFKEQ. The CDR3 sequence is CASSQEGRRSPYEQYF. Here the CDR3 DNA reads TGTGCCAGCAGCCAAGAGGGTCGGCGGTCCCCCTACGAGCAGTACTTC.

V usage is TRBV20-1 and J usage is TRBJ2-3; 9 positions agree with TRBD2. Germline V lookup: CDR1 DFQATT, CDR2 SNEGSKA (reference sequence). V lost 3 bases, J lost 4 bases, and 5 bases stayed unmatched. The CDR3 runs to 14 residues. This CDR3 reads CSASPAGGSDTQYF. The CDR3 DNA is TGCAGTGCTAGTCCAGCGGGGGGCTCAGATACGCAGTATTTT.

The V and J genes are TRBV11-2 and TRBJ2-7; 11 bases fit TRBD1. The germline gives CDR1 SGHAT, CDR2 FQNNGV. Trimming cost V 5 bases and J 2 bases; bases outside gene matches: 2. The CDR3 has 14 amino acids. The CDR3 DNA sequence: TGTGCCAGCAGCCCGGGACAGGGGGCCTACGAGCAGTACTTC. It codes for CASSPGQGAYEQYF. The variable domain in full, completed from reference TRBV11-2 and TRBJ2-7, reads EAGVAQSPRYKIIEKRQSVAFWCNPISGHATLYWYQQILGQGPKLLIQFQNNGVVDDSQLPKDRFSAERLKGVDSTLKIQPAKLEDSAVYLCASSPGQGAYEQYFGPGTRLTVT.

The rearrangement links TRBV7-8 to TRBJ2-7; D is possibly TRBD2 (5 bases). CDR3 length: 14 residues. Trimming cost V 6 bases and J 0 bases, with 12 bases left between them. CDR1 and CDR2 from the germline V gene are SGHVS and FQNEAQ. The CDR3 DNA sequence: TGTGCCAGCAGTAGAGGAGGTTTCTCCTACGAGCAGTACTTC. Translating it yields CASSRGGFSYEQYF.

V usage is TRBV18 and J usage is TRBJ1-6; D is ambiguous. Deletions cut 3 bases from V and 0 bases from J, with 12 bases between. The CDR3 is made up of 17 amino acids. Germline CDR1 reads KGHSH; CDR2 reads LQKENI. The CDR3: CASSPETLSSYNSPLHF. In DNA, the CDR3 is TGTGCCAGCTCACCGGAGACCCTGAGCTCCTATAATTCACCCCTCCACTTT. Supplemented by reference TRBV18 and TRBJ1-6, the full variable domain reads NAGVMQNPRHLVRRRGQEARLRCSPMKGHSHVYWYRQLPEEGLKFMVYLQKENIIDESGMPKERFSAEFPKEGPSILRIQQVVRGDSAAYFCASSPETLSSYNSPLHFGNGTRLTVT.

V usage is TRBV4-1 and J usage is TRBJ2-7, with TRBD2 identical over 9 bases. The germline gives CDR1 MGHRA, CDR2 YSYEKL. V gave up 0 bases and J gave up 4 bases; unmatched junction bases: 10. The CDR3 covers 17 residues. CDR3: CASSQDALVAGVYEQYF. The CDR3 bases are TGCGCCAGCAGCCAAGATGCCCTAGTAGCGGGGGTTTACGAGCAGTACTTC.

This chain joins TRBV30 and TRBJ1-5; possible D gene TRBD1, 6 bases. There are 14 residues in the CDR3. CDR1 and CDR2 (germline): GTSNPN, SVGIG (reference sequence). V lost 1 base and J 1 base, leaving 8 bases between the germline ends. CDR3 DNA sequence: TGTGCCTGGAGTGACGGACAGAGCAATCAGCCCCAGCATTTT. It translates to CAWSDGQSNQPQHF.

The rearrangement joins TRBV7-6 to TRBJ1-1; a weak D match, TRBD1 (6 bases). Germline CDR1 and CDR2: SGHVS and FNYEAQ. Trimming took 2 bases from V and 4 from J, leaving 8 bases between them. CDR3 length: 13 residues. The CDR3 spells CASSLRGSTEAFF. The CDR3, as DNA: TGTGCCAGCAGCTTAAGGGGGAGCACTGAAGCTTTCTTT.

In this sample, this clone turned up once. The chain couples TRBV18 to TRBJ2-1; possible D gene TRBD1, 6 bases. The V end was cut by 5 bases, the J end by 0 bases, with 11 bases between. Germline loops: CDR1 KGHSH, CDR2 LQKENI. This CDR3 is built from 15 residues. Here the CDR3 reads CASSKGGSSYNEQFF. CDR3 sequence (DNA): TGTGCCAGCTCAAAAGGGGGTAGCTCCTACAATGAGCAGTTCTTC.

CDR3 nucleotide sequence: TGTGCCAGCACTACCGTGAGCTCTGGAAACACCATATATTTT. It specifies CASTTVSSGNTIYF. V is TRBV5-5 and J is TRBJ1-3; D call uncertain. The germline V gene has CDR1 SGHKS and CDR2 YYEKEE (reference sequence). The CDR3 is 14 residues long. Trimming shortened V by 6 bases and J by 0 bases, and 10 bases separated the two germline ends.

CDR3 region: CASSYSIQGSYEQYF. CDR3 DNA: TGTGCCAGCAGTTACTCGATCCAGGGTTCCTACGAGCAGTACTTC. The rearrangement links TRBV6-5 to TRBJ2-7; the D gene is possibly TRBD1 (5 bases). The germline V gene has CDR1 MNHEY and CDR2 SVGAGI. This CDR3 has 15 residues. Trimming pared 0 bases from V and 1 base from J, leaving 10 bases between.

In its sample, this clone was seen a few times. The genes are TRBV19 and TRBJ1-3, with a tentative D call TRBD1 (5 bases). Deletions cut 5 bases from V and 2 bases from J, with 16 bases between. The germline gives CDR1 LNHDA, CDR2 SQIVND (reference sequence). The CDR3 contains 16 residues. As DNA, the CDR3 is TGTGCCAGTAGTGCAGCACAGGTGTATCCTGGAAACACCATATATTTT. Amino acid sequence: CASSAAQVYPGNTIYF.

This chain joins TRBV5-5 and TRBJ2-3; 10 positions match TRBD1. The junction had 2 bases not matched to a gene; V was cut back by 4 bases and J by 3 bases. Germline lookup yields CDR1 SGHKS and CDR2 YYEKEE (reference sequence). CDR3 length equals 14 residues. Written as DNA, the CDR3 is TGTGCCAGCAGCCCGGGACAGGGGACAGATACGCAGTATTTT. Translated, it gives CASSPGQGTDTQYF.

This sequence joins TRBV6-5 and TRBJ1-2, with D perhaps TRBD1 (5 bases). The CDR3 contains 12 residues. Trimming took 7 bases from V and 4 from J, leaving 10 bases between them. Per germline, CDR1 MNHEY and CDR2 SVGAGI. CDR3 bases: TGTGCCAGCACTCCCCAGGGCTATGGCTACACCTTC. This encodes CASTPQGYGYTF.

The chain joins TRBV30 to TRBJ2-7; possible D gene TRBD1, 5 bases. V lost 2 bases to trimming and J lost 3 bases, with 8 bases between them. CDR1 and CDR2 from the germline V gene are GTSNPN and SVGIG (reference sequence). The CDR3 sequence is 12 residues long. The CDR3 is CAWSPQGYEQYF. Written as DNA, the CDR3 is TGTGCCTGGAGTCCCCAGGGCTACGAGCAGTACTTC.

This clone appeared a single time. V is TRBV28 and J is TRBJ1-2; 9 nucleotides line up with TRBD1. This CDR3 region has 16 residues. The germline V gene encodes CDR1 MDHEN and CDR2 SYDVKM. Trimming took 2 bases from V and 4 from J; bases not matched to a gene: 8. The chain's CDR3 is CASSLGRTGDPYGYTF. The DNA for the CDR3 is TGTGCCAGCAGTTTAGGTCGGACAGGGGATCCCTATGGCTACACCTTC.

The chain links TRBV5-4 to TRBJ2-3; 8 nucleotides line up with TRBD2. Unmatched junction bases numbered 5, after V lost 1 base and J lost 4 bases. The CDR3 length is 15 residues. Germline loops: CDR1 SGHNT, CDR2 YYREEE (reference sequence). CDR3 DNA: TGTGCCAGCAGCTTGACGGGGGGGCGCGCAGATACGCAGTATTTT. Protein: CASSLTGGRADTQYF.

The chain uses TRBV5-8 and TRBJ1-2, with D maybe TRBD1 (5 bases). V was clipped by 7 bases and J by 3 bases, with 13 bases between them. Germline V lookup: CDR1 SGHTS, CDR2 YDEGEE. The CDR3 is 13 residues long. The CDR3 reads CASLAPGDYGYTF. For the CDR3, the DNA is TGTGCCAGCCTTGCTCCGGGGGACTATGGCTACACCTTC.

This clone was recorded only once. The gene calls are TRBV4-1 and TRBJ1-6; D is ambiguous. The CDR3 is made up of 15 amino acids. Per germline, CDR1 MGHRA and CDR2 YSYEKL. The ends were cut back, 6 bases at V and 0 bases at J, with 9 bases in the middle. Here the CDR3 DNA reads TGCGCCAGCAGTAGGGAGAGCTCCTATAATTCACCCCTCCACTTT. It encodes CASSRESSYNSPLHF.

The chain recombines TRBV5-5 with TRBJ1-6; TRBD1 might be the D (5 bases). Deletions cut 4 bases from V and 8 bases from J, with 16 bases between. This CDR3 has 15 amino acids. The germline V gene encodes CDR1 SGHKS and CDR2 YYEKEE (reference sequence). CDR3 residues: CASSLRPQGDSPLHF. DNA of the CDR3: TGTGCCAGCAGCCTCCGACCTCAAGGGGATTCACCCCTCCACTTT.

This clone showed up just once. The chain has TRBV15 and TRBJ1-5; a weak D match, TRBD1 (5 bases). This CDR3 is built from 16 residues. The V gene's germline CDR1 is LNHNV and CDR2 YYDKDF (reference sequence). The V end was cut by 1 base, the J end by 1 base, with 11 bases between. In nucleotides, the CDR3 is TGTGCCACCAGCAGAGCGTTCAGGGTGAGCAATCAGCCCCAGCATTTT. Amino acids: CATSRAFRVSNQPQHF.

The chain employs TRBV12-3 or TRBV12-4 and TRBJ2-7; possible D gene TRBD2, 6 bases. Trimming cost V 4 bases and J 3 bases, with 7 bases left between them. This CDR3 contains 12 residues. CDR3 amino acids: CASSSGSYEQYF. The CDR3 DNA sequence: TGTGCCAGCAGTTCCGGGAGCTACGAGCAGTACTTC.

The chain employs TRBV15 and TRBJ1-2; the D gene is possibly TRBD1 (6 bases). The CDR3 is 15 amino acids. Trimming took off 5 bases at V and 5 bases at J, with 18 bases between the two ends. Germline assignment: CDR1 LNHNV and CDR2 YYDKDF (reference sequence). CDR3 sequence reads: CATSGHEGQLYGYTF. CDR3 nucleotides: TGTGCCACCAGCGGACACGAAGGACAGTTATATGGCTACACCTTC.

Concerning this clone itself: The same CDR3 can be traced to other DNA sequences in this sample. This chain joins TRBV5-1 and TRBJ1-2; 7 positions agree with TRBD1. This CDR3 region has 14 residues. CDR1 is SGHRS and CDR2 is YFSETQ in the germline V gene. With 4 bases clipped from V and 0 bases from J, the junction kept 3 bases outside the gene matches. The CDR3 loop reads CASSLTGTNYGYTF. The CDR3 bases are TGCGCCAGCAGCCTGACAGGGACTAACTATGGCTACACCTTC.

The genes are TRBV4-2 and TRBJ1-1, with D maybe TRBD1 (6 bases). This CDR3 spans 15 amino acids. V was cut by 3 bases and J by 4 bases, with 15 bases left in between. Germline V gene sequence: CDR1 LGHNA, CDR2 YNFKEQ. The CDR3 DNA reads TGTGCCAGCAGCCATGTAACTGGACAGTCCACTGAAGCTTTCTTT. This gives the protein CASSHVTGQSTEAFF.

This rearrangement joins TRBV7-2 to TRBJ1-1; TRBD1 matches 8 bases. This CDR3 has 14 residues. J was trimmed by 6 bases and V by 4 bases; bases with no gene match: 7. CDR1 and CDR2 from the germline V gene are SGHTA and FQGNSA. CDR3 region: CASSSDREKAEAFF. CDR3 in DNA: TGTGCCAGCAGCTCGGACAGGGAAAAAGCTGAAGCTTTCTTT.

J is TRBJ2-5 and V is TRBV7-8; 7 bases are shared with TRBD2. This CDR3 is built from 14 residues. Looked up from germline, CDR1 is SGHVS and CDR2 is FQNEAQ. The J segment lost 4 bases and the V segment lost 4 bases, leaving 6 bases of the junction unmatched. For the CDR3, the DNA is TGTGCCAGCAGCTGGAGTAGGGAGGGAGAGACCCAGTACTTC. Its translation is CASSWSREGETQYF.

A note on this clone: One end of the junction does not line up with germline, which may come from a read error. V gene TRBV2 combines with J gene TRBJ1-4; D may be TRBD1 (6 bases). This CDR3 comprises 15 residues. CDR1 is SNHLY, CDR2 FYNNEI, per germline. In DNA, the CDR3 is TGTGCCAGCAGTGAAGCGCTTCCCAGGGGAGAAATACTGTTTTTT. Protein product: CASSEALPRGEILFF.

V gene TRBV7-2 combines with J gene TRBJ2-5; perhaps TRBD2 as D (5 bases). The CDR3 contains 14 residues. From germline, CDR1 is SGHTA and CDR2 FQGNSA. Trimming left V 2 bases short and J 8 bases short, with 15 bases between. The CDR3 DNA is TGTGCCAGCAGCTTAACCGGCACCGGAGGAACCCAGTACTTC. This translates into CASSLTGTGGTQYF.